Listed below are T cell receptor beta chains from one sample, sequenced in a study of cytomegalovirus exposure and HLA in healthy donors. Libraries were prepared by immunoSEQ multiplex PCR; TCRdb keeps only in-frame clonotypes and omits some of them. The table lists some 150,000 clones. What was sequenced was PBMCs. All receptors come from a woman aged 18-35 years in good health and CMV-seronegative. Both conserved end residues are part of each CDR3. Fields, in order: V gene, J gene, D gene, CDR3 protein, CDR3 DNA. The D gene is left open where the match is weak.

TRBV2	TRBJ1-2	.	CASNRLTYGYTF	TGTGCCAGCAATCGACTAACCTATGGCTACACCTTC
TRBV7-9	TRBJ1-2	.	CASRGGLGNYGYTF	TGTGCCAGCAGGGGGGGTCTGGGGAACTATGGCTACACCTTC
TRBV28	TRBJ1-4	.	CASSGGGFNEKLFF	TGTGCCAGCAGCGGGGGGGGGTTTAATGAAAAACTGTTTTTT
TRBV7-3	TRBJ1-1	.	CASSLSTGSQAFF	TGTGCCAGCAGCTTATCTACAGGGTCTCAAGCTTTCTTT
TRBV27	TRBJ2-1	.	CASSLTHRNEQFF	TGTGCCAGCAGCCTAACCCACAGGAATGAGCAGTTCTTC
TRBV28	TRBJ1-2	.	CASEGAGRYLGYTF	TGTGCCTCGGAAGGGGCAGGCCGTTATTTAGGCTACACCTTC
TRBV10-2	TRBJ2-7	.	CASSASRGDEQYF	TGCGCCAGCAGTGCCAGCAGGGGTGACGAGCAGTACTTC
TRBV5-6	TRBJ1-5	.	CASSRIGEIDDQPQHF	TGTGCCAGCAGCCGTATCGGGGAAATTGACGATCAGCCCCAGCATTTT
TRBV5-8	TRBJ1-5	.	CASSWRLTGKPQHF	TGTGCCAGCAGCTGGAGGCTCACAGGGAAGCCCCAGCATTTT
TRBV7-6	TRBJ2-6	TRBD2	CASSLVLAGVGGANVLTF	TGTGCCAGCAGCTTAGTACTAGCGGGAGTTGGTGGGGCCAACGTCCTGACTTTC
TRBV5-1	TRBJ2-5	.	CASSWAGTKQETQYF	TGCGCCAGCAGCTGGGCCGGGACAAAACAAGAGACCCAGTACTTC